Shown below are 8 T cell receptor beta chains from a single sample sequenced in a study of T cells in Graves' hyperthyroidism and ophthalmopathy. Amplification of TCR beta CDR3 regions was performed using RNA transcripts as template. First-round RT-PCR of the TCR CDR3 relied on the HTBI primer set. TCRdb redid the calling of the multiplex PCR reads with MiXCR, one entry per CDR3 protein. The data show 650,000 to 750,000 distinct CDR3 sequences, approximately 14% seen once. The sequenced material came from blood. These receptors were collected from a woman younger than 30 with Graves' hyperthyroidism.

This clonotype has ten or more counts. The chain links TRBV12-3 or TRBV12-4 to TRBJ2-5, with 13 bases lining up with TRBD2. J was trimmed by 1 base and V by 8 bases; bases with no gene match: 7. This CDR3 is built from 16 residues. The CDR3 DNA reads as TGTGCCAGCGGGGAACTAGCGGGAGGGACCCAAGAGACCCAGTACTTC. Amino acids: CASGELAGGTQETQYF.

This clonotype was observed at least ten times. This chain joins TRBV3-1 and TRBJ2-3; D call uncertain. This CDR3 has 13 residues. The germline V gene encodes CDR1 LGHDT and CDR2 YNNKEL (reference sequence). V shed 4 bases and J shed 2 bases, with 7 bases lying between them. The CDR3 loop reads CASSRVDTDTQYF. As DNA, the CDR3 is TGTGCCAGCAGCCGGGTCGACACAGATACGCAGTATTTT.

This sequence joins TRBV4-3 and TRBJ1-1; D not certain. Trimming shortened V by 4 bases and J by 4 bases, and 16 bases separated the two germline ends. Germline lookup yields CDR1 LGHNA and CDR2 YSLEER. The CDR3 extends over 15 amino acids. The CDR3 loop reads CASSRARERGTEAFF. The CDR3 nucleotides are TGCGCCAGCAGCCGGGCGAGGGAAAGAGGCACTGAAGCTTTCTTT.

The J gene is TRBJ1-6, the V gene TRBV2; D ambiguous. Trimming left V 0 bases short and J 9 bases short, with 12 bases between. Germline loops: CDR1 SNHLY, CDR2 FYNNEI. The CDR3 sequence is 15 residues long. CDR3 sequence (DNA): TGTGCCAGCAGTGAAGCGGGGAAAGAAAGTTCACCCCTCCACTTT. Encoded protein: CASSEAGKESSPLHF.

CDR3 protein: CASSERDYNEQFF. Written as DNA, the CDR3 is TGTGCCAGCAGTGAAAGGGATTACAATGAGCAGTTCTTC. The rearrangement links TRBV6-1 to TRBJ2-1; D is unclear. The CDR3 is made up of 13 amino acids. The ends were cut back, 2 bases at V and 4 bases at J, with 6 bases in the middle. Germline CDR1 MNHNS, CDR2 SASEGT.

The V call is TRBV9, the J call TRBJ2-3; no clear D. Germline lookup yields CDR1 SGDLS and CDR2 YYNGEE. Between the trimmed V and J ends, which lost 0 bases and 3 bases, there was a span of 8 bases. The CDR3 runs 14 residues. The CDR3, as DNA: TGTGCCAGCAGCGTAGAAGGGCGAACAGATACGCAGTATTTT. Its translation: CASSVEGRTDTQYF.

The chain links TRBV14 to TRBJ2-5; D is unclear. This CDR3 has 16 amino acids. Between the trimmed V and J ends, which lost 4 bases and 5 bases, there was a span of 20 bases. Germline V lookup: CDR1 SGHDN, CDR2 FVKESK. The CDR3 spells CASSPSGREGLETQYF. The CDR3 DNA reads TGTGCCAGCAGCCCCTCAGGCCGAGAAGGTTTGGAGACCCAGTACTTC.

The V call is TRBV11-2, the J call TRBJ1-1; a possible D gene is TRBD1 (5 bases). The ends were cut back, 5 bases at V and 4 bases at J, with 11 bases in the middle. The CDR3 is 13 amino acids. CDR1 and CDR2 from the germline V gene are SGHAT and FQNNGV. The chain's CDR3 is CASSALRGTEAFF. The CDR3 DNA sequence: TGTGCCAGCAGCGCCCTAAGGGGCACTGAAGCTTTCTTT.